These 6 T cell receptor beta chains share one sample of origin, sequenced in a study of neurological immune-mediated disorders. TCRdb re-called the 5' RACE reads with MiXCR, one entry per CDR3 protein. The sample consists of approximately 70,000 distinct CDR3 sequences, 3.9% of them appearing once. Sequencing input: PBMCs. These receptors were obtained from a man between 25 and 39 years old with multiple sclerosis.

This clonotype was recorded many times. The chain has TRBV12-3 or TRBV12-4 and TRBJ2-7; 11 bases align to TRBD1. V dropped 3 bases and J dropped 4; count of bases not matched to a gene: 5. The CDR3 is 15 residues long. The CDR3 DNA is TGTGCCAGCAGTTTCCGGGACAGGGGGATTTACGAGCAGTACTTC. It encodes CASSFRDRGIYEQYF.

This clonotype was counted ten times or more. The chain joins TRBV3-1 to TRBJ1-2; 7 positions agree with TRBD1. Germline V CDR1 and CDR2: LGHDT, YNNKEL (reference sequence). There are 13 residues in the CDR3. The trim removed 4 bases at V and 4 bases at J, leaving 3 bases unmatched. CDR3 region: CASSREGAYGYTF. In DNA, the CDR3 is TGTGCCAGCAGCCGAGAGGGGGCCTATGGCTACACCTTC. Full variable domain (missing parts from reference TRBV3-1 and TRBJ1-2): DTAVSQTPKYLVTQMGNDKSIKCEQNLGHDTMYWYKQDSKKFLKIMFSYNNKELIINETVPNRFSPKSPDKAHLNLHINSLELGDSAVYFCASSREGAYGYTFGSGTRLTVV.

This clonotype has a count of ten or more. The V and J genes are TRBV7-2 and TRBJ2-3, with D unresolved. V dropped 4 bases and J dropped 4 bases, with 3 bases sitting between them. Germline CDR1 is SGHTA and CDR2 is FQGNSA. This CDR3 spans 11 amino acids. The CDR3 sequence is CASSSADTQYF. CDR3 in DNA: TGTGCCAGCAGCTCCGCAGATACGCAGTATTTT.

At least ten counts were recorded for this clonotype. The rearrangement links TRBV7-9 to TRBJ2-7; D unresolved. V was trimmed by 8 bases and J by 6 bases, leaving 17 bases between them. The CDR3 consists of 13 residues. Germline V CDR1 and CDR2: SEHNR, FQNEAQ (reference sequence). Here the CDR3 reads CASSTLGSAEQYF. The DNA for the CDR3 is TGTGCCAGCTCCACCCTGGGGTCCGCCGAGCAGTACTTC.

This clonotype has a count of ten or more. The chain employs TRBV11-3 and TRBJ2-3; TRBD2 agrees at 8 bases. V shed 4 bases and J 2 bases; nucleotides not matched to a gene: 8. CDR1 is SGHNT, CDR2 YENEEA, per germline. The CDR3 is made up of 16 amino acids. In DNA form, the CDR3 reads TGTGCCAGCAGCTCCGAGCGGGGGACGTTCACAGATACGCAGTATTTT. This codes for CASSSERGTFTDTQYF.

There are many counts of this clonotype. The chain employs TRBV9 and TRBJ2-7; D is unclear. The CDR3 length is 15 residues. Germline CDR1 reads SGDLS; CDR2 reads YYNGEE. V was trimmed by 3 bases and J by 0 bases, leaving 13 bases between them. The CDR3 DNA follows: TGTGCCAGCAGCGCGGACCTTATGAGCTCCTACGAGCAGTACTTC. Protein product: CASSADLMSSYEQYF.